Listed here are 2 T cell receptor beta chains from one sample, sequenced in a study of human T cells and chemical hapten exposure. As to time point: patch test 2, 6 weeks after DPC sensitization. The treatment is: therapeutic diphenylcyclopropenone sensitization with weekly scalp DPC. MiXCR, run by TCRdb on the RACE reads, gives a single entry per CDR3 protein. The data show about 82,000 distinct CDR3 sequences, 8% to 13% seen once. The source was whole blood, collected in connection with sensitization to the hapten diphenylcyclopropenone (DPC). These receptor sequences come from a woman aged 50 to 65 with alopecia areata. Some clones in this sample may be carry-over from other donors' samples.

This clonotype was picked up many times. This chain joins TRBV3-1 and TRBJ2-7; TRBD2 aligns across 8 bases. Trimming at V came to 1 base and at J to 1 base, leaving 3 bases not matched to a gene. This CDR3 is built from 15 residues. Germline V gives CDR1 LGHDT, CDR2 YNNKEL (reference sequence). DNA of the CDR3: TGTGCCAGCAGCCAAGCGGCTAGCGGGTCCTACGAGCAGTACTTC. This translates into CASSQAASGSYEQYF.

In its sample, this clonotype was seen many times. The rearrangement uses TRBV29-1 and TRBJ2-1; D is possibly TRBD2 (7 bases). Germline V gene sequence: CDR1 SQVTM, CDR2 ANQGSEA. V was cut by 7 bases and J by 4 bases, with 14 bases left in between. CDR3 size: 13 residues. CDR3 amino acids: CSAGGGSYNEQFF. The CDR3 nucleotides read TGCAGCGCTGGGGGCGGGAGTTACAATGAGCAGTTCTTC.